There are many counts of the clone carrying this T cell receptor beta chain. Antigen unknown. The data stem from a study of T cells in Graves' hyperthyroidism and ophthalmopathy. The study's findings and limits: In the analysis, a 13 V-J model separated ophthalmopathy from stable hyperthyroidism.

Stable disease denoted Graves' hyperthyroidism without ophthalmopathy progression within 18 months. PBMCs were obtained from 9.5 to 10 ml fresh peripheral blood. The length of the CDR3 is 13 residues. From germline, CDR1 is SNHLY and CDR2 FYNNEI. The ends were cut back, 8 bases at V and 7 bases at J, with 14 bases in the middle. TCR beta CDR3 sequences were amplified from RNA transcripts. HTBI primers drove first-round RT-PCR of the TCR CDR3. Each CDR3 protein is one row after TCRdb ran MiXCR on the multiplex PCR reads. The sample contains around 300,000 distinct CDR3 sequences, roughly an eighth of which appear only once.

This clonotype originated in a woman aged 40 to 50 with Graves' hyperthyroidism. The rearrangement joins TRBV2 to TRBJ2-2; D is possibly TRBD2 (6 bases). Sequencing was performed on blood. The CDR3 region is CASLNREIGELFF. CDR3 in DNA: TGTGCCAGCCTCAACCGGGAGATCGGGGAGCTGTTTTTT.